A selection of T cell receptor beta chains follows, all from one sample in a study of cytomegalovirus exposure and HLA in healthy donors. Measured with immunoSEQ multiplex PCR; TCRdb has only the in-frame clones, and not every one. The profile shows just under 75,000 clones, about 93% of them singletons. The sequenced sample consisted of PBMCs. The receptor set was obtained from a woman between 18 and 29 years old in good health and CMV-seropositive. Both conserved end residues are part of each CDR3. The D gene is left open where the match is weak. Where a row states a size, it is once, few, many or the class of an expanded clone; other rows omit it.

j_call | v_call | clone_size | d_call | cdr3_aa | cdr3_nt
TRBJ2-2 | TRBV5-1 | - | TRBD1 | CASSLRTGSNTGELFF | TGCGCCAGCAGCTTACGGACAGGGTCGAACACCGGGGAGCTGTTTTTT
TRBJ2-3 | TRBV9 | - | TRBD2 | CASSASGRADTQYF | TGTGCCAGCAGCGCTAGCGGGAGGGCAGATACGCAGTATTTT
TRBJ1-1 | TRBV27 | - | - | CASSLEGGYTEAFF | TGTGCCAGCAGTTTAGAGGGGGGGTACACTGAAGCTTTCTTT
TRBJ2-5 | TRBV7-2 | - | TRBD1 | CASSVTGGETQYF | TGTGCCAGCAGCGTCACAGGGGGGGAGACCCAGTACTTC
TRBJ1-2 | TRBV15 | - | TRBD1 | CATSSRTGGSGYTF | TGTGCCACCAGCTCTCGGACAGGGGGTTCTGGCTACACCTTC
TRBJ2-7 | TRBV5-1 | once | TRBD2 | CASSLVAGVIDEQYF | TGCGCCAGCAGCTTAGTTGCGGGAGTTATCGACGAGCAGTACTTC
TRBJ2-7 | TRBV7-8 | - | - | CASSRGLGSSYEQYF | TGTGCCAGCAGCCGGGGGTTGGGGTCCTCCTACGAGCAGTACTTC
TRBJ1-6 | TRBV10-3 | - | TRBD1 | CAISSGTGAFIGNSPLHF | TGTGCCATCAGTTCCGGGACAGGAGCCTTTATCGGAAATTCACCCCTCCACTTT
TRBJ2-5 | TRBV6-1 | - | TRBD2 | CASKMLSGDGETQYF | TGTGCCAGCAAAATGCTTAGCGGGGATGGGGAGACCCAGTACTTC
TRBJ2-2 | TRBV28 | - | - | CASTRDGFGELFF | TGTGCCAGCACCCGTGACGGGTTTGGGGAGCTGTTTTTT
TRBJ2-3 | TRBV4-1 | - | TRBD2 | CASSQGLARDTQYF | TGCGCCAGCAGCCAAGGACTAGCCAGAGATACGCAGTATTTT
TRBJ1-6 | TRBV4-1 | - | - | CASSPGIGNNSPLHF | TGCGCCAGCAGCCCCGGGATAGGGAATAATTCACCCCTCCACTTT
TRBJ1-3 | TRBV5-6 | - | TRBD1 | CASSLLTGAGNTIYF | TGTGCCAGCAGCTTGTTGACAGGGGCTGGAAACACCATATATTTT
TRBJ1-2 | TRBV7-2 | - | TRBD1 | CASTGQVNYGYTF | TGTGCCAGCACCGGACAGGTGAACTATGGCTACACCTTC
TRBJ2-7 | TRBV28 | - | TRBD2 | CASKLAEAYEQYF | TGTGCCAGCAAGCTAGCGGAGGCCTACGAGCAGTACTTC